This T cell receptor beta chain came from a study of blood T cell repertoires in COVID-19. Study-wide background: Sites in the United States, Italy and Spain provided acute and convalescent COVID-19 samples.

This clone was detected once. The CDR3 runs 13 residues. With 7 bases removed from V and 1 base from J, the gap between germline ends came to 10 bases. Germline CDR1 MNHEY, CDR2 SVGAGI. TCRdb keeps only in-frame clones here, not all; method: immunoSEQ multiplex PCR. The table records roughly 130,000 clones, roughly four fifths of them present only once. The TCR originated in an elderly man with acute or convalescent COVID-19. Sequencing input: peripheral blood. J is TRBJ1-1 and V is TRBV6-5, with D perhaps matching TRBD1 (5 bases). The CDR3 here is CASTKGENTEAFF. CDR3 DNA sequence: TGTGCCAGCACGAAAGGGGAGAACACTGAAGCTTTCTTT.